Sequencing of this T cell receptor (beta chain) was carried out in a study of T cells in Graves' hyperthyroidism and ophthalmopathy. Study-level background: Any treatment followed the collection of peripheral blood at initial diagnosis.

For this clonotype: Its antigen is not known.

Study-level findings and limits: Among thyroid clonotypes expanded above 0.001, most also appeared in blood. Ophthalmopathy was identified by the model a median 6.5 months ahead of onset. From stable hyperthyroidism, ophthalmopathy was set apart by a 13 V-J model.

This CDR3 is built from 13 residues. The J segment lost 4 bases and the V segment lost 6 bases, leaving 5 bases of the junction unmatched. Germline V lookup: CDR1 MNHNS, CDR2 SASEGT. Template material for amplifying TCR beta CDR3 regions consisted of RNA transcripts. A first-round RT-PCR of the TCR CDR3 used the HTBI primer set. MiXCR, applied by TCRdb to the multiplex PCR reads, yields one record per CDR3 protein. Among fewer than 600,000 distinct CDR3 sequences listed, around 13% were seen once. This sequence joins TRBV6-1 and TRBJ1-2, with TRBD1 matching 7 bases. Sequences were obtained from blood. This receptor was obtained from a woman aged 40 to 55 with Graves' hyperthyroidism. This CDR3 is CASSEGQSYGYTF. The CDR3 nucleotides read TGTGCCAGCAGCGAGGGACAGAGCTATGGCTACACCTTC.